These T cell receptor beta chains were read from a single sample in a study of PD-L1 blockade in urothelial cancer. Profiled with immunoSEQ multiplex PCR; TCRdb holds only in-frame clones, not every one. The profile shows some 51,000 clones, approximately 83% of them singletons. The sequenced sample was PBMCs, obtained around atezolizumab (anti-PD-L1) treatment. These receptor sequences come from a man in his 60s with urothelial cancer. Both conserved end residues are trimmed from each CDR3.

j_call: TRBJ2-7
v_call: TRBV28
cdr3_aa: ASSTGHSAYEQY

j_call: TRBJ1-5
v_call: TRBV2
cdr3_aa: ASSDGLGNQPQH

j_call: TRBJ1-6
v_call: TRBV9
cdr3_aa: ASSVGTGGSPLH

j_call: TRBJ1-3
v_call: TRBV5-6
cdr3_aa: ASSLVGGSSGNTIY

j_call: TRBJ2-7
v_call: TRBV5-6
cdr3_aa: ASSRRTPGMEQY

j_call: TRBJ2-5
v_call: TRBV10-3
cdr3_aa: AISDGGAETQY

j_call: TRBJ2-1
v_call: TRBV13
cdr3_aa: ASSLGQTGLYNEQF

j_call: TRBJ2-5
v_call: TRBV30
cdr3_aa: AWSARRTSGGFQETQY

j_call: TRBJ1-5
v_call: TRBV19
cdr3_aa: ASSMMSVQGNQPQH

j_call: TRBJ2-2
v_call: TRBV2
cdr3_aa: ASSESGNTGELF

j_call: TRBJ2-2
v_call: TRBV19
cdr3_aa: ASRHTGSGELF

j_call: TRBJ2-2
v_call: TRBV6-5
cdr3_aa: ASSYGGGAPGELF

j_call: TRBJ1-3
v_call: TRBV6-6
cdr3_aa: ASSYQIKGNTIY

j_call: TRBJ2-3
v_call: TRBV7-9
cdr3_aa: ASSPRRGAGLIDTQY

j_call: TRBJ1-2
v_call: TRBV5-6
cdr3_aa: ASSLEEGRRYGYT

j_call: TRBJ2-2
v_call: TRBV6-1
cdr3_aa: ASRPLDGNTGGLF

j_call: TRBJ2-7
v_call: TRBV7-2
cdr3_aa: ASSLLGTGGYEQY

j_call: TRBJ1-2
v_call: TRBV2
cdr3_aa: ASSESQGYVGYT

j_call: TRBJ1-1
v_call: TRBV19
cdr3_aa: ASTQGPTEAF

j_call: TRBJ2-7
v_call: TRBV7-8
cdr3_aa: ASSNSRGSHEQY

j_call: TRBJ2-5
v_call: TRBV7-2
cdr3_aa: ASSLDAGQETQY

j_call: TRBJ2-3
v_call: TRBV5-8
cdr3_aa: ASSWGGVSSTDTQY

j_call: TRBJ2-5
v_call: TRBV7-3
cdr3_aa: ASSFSGRETQY

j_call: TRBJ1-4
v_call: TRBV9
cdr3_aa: ASSRQQDEKLF

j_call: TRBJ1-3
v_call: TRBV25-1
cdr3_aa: ASSEPGQGRSGNTIY

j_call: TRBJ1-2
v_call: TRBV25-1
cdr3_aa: ASSEGFSNYGYT

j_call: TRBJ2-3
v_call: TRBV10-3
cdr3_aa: AISERQGSSTDTQY

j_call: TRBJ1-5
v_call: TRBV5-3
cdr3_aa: ARSAMQGICDNQPQH

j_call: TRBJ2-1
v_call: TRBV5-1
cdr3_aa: ASSSTSAEFPLDNEQF

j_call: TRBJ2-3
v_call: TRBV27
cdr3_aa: ASRPGQGSGTQY

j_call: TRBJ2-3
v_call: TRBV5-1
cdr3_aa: ASTAQGDTDTQY

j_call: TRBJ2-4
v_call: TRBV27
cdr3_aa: ASSFGGERNIQY

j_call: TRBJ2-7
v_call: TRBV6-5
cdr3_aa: ASSRGLLPEQY

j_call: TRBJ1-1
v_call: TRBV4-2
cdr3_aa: ASSLEGWDTEAF

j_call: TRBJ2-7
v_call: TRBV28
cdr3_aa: ASTTGQSYEQY

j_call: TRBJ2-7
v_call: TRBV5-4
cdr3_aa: ASSLNDRVIEQY

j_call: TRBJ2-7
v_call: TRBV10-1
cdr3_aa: ASSDGQLLSYEQY

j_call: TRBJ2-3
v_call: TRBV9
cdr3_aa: ASSVASRTRLSGRAVTDTQY

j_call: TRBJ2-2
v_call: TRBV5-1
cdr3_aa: ASSRLGDSTGELF

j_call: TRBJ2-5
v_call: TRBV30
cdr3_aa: AWSLGLAGEGQETQY

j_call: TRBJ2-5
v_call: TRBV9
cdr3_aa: ASSVAWGGETQY

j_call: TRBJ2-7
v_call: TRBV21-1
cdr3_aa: ASSKSGTGPYEQY

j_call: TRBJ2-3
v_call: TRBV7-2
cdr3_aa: ASSQIRPSGGDTQY

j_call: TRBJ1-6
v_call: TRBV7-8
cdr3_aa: ASSAQGQGNSPLH

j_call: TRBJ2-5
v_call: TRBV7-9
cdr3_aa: ASSLPRGIQETQY

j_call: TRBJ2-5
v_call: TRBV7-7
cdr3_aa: ASSLADGAGGLY

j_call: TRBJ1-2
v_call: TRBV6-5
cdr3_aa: ASSEQGRISGYT

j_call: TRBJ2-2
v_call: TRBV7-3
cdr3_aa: ASSPTSGTLGTGELF

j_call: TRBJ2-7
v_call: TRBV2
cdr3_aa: ASDGGVVNEQY

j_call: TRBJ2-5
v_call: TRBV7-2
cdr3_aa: ASSLTTWETQY

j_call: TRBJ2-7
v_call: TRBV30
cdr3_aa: AWTGGDEQY

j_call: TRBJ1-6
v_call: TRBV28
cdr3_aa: ASSLLGQTNSPLH

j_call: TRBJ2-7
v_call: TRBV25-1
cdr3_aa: ASSEHGGGVLDEQY

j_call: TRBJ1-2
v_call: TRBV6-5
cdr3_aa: ASSSGQGEGFYT

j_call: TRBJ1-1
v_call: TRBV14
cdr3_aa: ASSQGQNTEAF